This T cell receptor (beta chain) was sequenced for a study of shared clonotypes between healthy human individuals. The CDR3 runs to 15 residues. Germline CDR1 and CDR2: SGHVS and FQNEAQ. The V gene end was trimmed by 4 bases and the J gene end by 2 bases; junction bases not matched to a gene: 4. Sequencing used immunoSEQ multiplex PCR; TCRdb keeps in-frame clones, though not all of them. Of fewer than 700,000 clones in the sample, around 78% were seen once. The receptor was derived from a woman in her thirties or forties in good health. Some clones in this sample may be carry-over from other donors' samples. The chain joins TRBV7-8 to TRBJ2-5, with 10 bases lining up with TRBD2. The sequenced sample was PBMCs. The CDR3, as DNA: TGTGCCAGCAGCTCACTACTAGCGGGGCAAGAGACCCAGTACTTC. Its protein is CASSSLLAGQETQYF.